The next 7 T cell receptor beta chains were all read from a single sample in a study of cytomegalovirus exposure and HLA in healthy donors. 13 Jbeta primers and 60 Vbeta primers were used for the PCR. TCRdb's copy holds only in-frame clones and misses some; the assay was immunoSEQ multiplex PCR. The table has fewer than 250,000 clones, more than 70% seen once. Material for sequencing was PBMCs. The receptors here all came from a human donor in good health.

CDR3 nucleotides: TGTGCCAGCAGTTCTTATGGGCGGGACAGGGGAGGGACTGAAGCTTTCTTT. Translating it yields CASSSYGRDRGGTEAFF. The chain links TRBV27 to TRBJ1-1; 10 bases line up with TRBD1. Germline V CDR1 and CDR2: MNHEY, SMNVEV (reference sequence). V was clipped by 4 bases and J by 5 bases; unmatched bases: 13. The CDR3 is 17 residues long.

This clone was recorded only once. CDR3 nucleotide sequence: TGTGCCAGCAGCACCCCACAGGGGTCTGGGGCCAACGTCCTGACTTTC. Its protein is CASSTPQGSGANVLTF. This sequence joins TRBV11-1 and TRBJ2-6, with TRBD1 matching 7 bases. This CDR3 region has 16 residues. Trimming cost V 5 bases and J 1 base; bases outside gene matches: 5. CDR1 is SGHAT, CDR2 FQDESV, per germline (reference sequence).

The chain has TRBV5-1 and TRBJ2-5; TRBD1 matches 8 bases. The CDR3 has 14 residues. CDR1 is SGHRS and CDR2 is YFSETQ in the germline V gene. V was clipped by 4 bases and J by 5 bases; unmatched bases: 7. The CDR3 protein is CASSPGQDRETQYF. The CDR3 DNA reads as TGCGCCAGCAGCCCGGGACAGGACCGGGAGACCCAGTACTTC.

The chain recombines TRBV7-8 with TRBJ2-2, with 9 positions matching TRBD2. Losses at the gene ends were 1 base for V and 3 bases for J; bases not matched to a gene: 6. Germline V lookup: CDR1 SGHVS, CDR2 FQNEAQ. The CDR3 contains 17 residues. The CDR3 sequence: CASSLEGGRGDTGELFF. The CDR3 nucleotides are TGTGCCAGCAGCTTAGAGGGCGGGAGGGGCGACACCGGGGAGCTGTTTTTT.

The chain is built from TRBV27 and TRBJ2-7; no reliable D call. Per germline, CDR1 MNHEY and CDR2 SMNVEV (reference sequence). This CDR3 comprises 15 residues. The V end was cut by 3 bases, the J end by 0 bases, with 12 bases between. CDR3 in amino acids: CASSFRLLSSYEQYF. The CDR3 nucleotides are TGTGCCAGCAGTTTTCGCCTGCTGAGCTCCTACGAGCAGTACTTC.

The V gene is TRBV6-5, the J gene TRBJ2-1; 8 bases line up with TRBD2. Losses at the gene ends were 4 bases for V and 3 bases for J; bases not matched to a gene: 5. The CDR3 totals 15 residues. Per the germline V gene, CDR1 is MNHEY and CDR2 is SVGAGI. The CDR3, as DNA: TGTGCCAGCAGTTTGGGACTAGAATTCTACAATGAGCAGTTCTTC. Translated, it gives CASSLGLEFYNEQFF.

In nucleotides, the CDR3 is TGCGCCAGCAGGGGGGGGCTGGCGTTGTGGGATGAGCAGTTCTTC. This gives the protein CASRGGLALWDEQFF. The J gene is TRBJ2-1, the V gene TRBV5-1; TRBD2 is a possible D gene (7 bases). Trimming left V 5 bases short and J 8 bases short, with 20 bases between. Germline-derived CDR1 and CDR2 are SGHRS and YFSETQ. The CDR3 is 15 amino acids.